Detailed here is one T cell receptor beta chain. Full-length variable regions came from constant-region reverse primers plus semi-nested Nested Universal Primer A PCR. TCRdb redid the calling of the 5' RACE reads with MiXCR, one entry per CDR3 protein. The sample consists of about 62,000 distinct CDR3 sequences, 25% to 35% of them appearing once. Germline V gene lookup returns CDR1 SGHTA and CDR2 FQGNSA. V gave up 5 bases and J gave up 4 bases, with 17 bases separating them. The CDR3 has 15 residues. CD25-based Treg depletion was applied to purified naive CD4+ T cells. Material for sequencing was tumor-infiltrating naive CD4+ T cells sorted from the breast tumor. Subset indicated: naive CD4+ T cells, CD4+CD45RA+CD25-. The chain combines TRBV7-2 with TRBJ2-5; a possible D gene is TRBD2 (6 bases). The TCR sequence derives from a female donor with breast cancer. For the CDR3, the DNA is TGTGCCAGCAGCCCACCCCGGCGGGGCCGAGAGACCCAGTACTTC. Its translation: CASSPPRRGRETQYF.